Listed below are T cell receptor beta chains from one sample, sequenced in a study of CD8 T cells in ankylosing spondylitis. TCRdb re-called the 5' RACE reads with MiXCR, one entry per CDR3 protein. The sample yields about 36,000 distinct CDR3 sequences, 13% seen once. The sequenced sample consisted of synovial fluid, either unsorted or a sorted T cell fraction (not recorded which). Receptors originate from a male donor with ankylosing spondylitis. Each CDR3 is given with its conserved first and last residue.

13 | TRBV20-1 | CSAREGEIGELFF
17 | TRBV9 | CASSVGWTGGAGYEQYF
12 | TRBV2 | CASSVANYEQYF
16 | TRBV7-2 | CASSLRTSGVTDTQYF
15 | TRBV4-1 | CASSQDQSSYNEQFF
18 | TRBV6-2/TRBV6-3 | CASSRRLAGAHPTDTQYF
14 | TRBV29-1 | CSVVAEQSTDTQYF
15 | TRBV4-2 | CASSQDQEGRSPLHF
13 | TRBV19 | CASSLRGYNEQFF
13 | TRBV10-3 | CAISESSGTEAFF
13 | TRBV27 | CASGPVDTGELFF
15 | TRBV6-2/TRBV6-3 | CASSPGTGDLGEQFF
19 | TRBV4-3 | CASSQVLGPGPLMNTEAFF
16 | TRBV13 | CASSLGITGSNQPQHF
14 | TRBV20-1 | CSAREAGDTGELFF
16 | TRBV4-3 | CASSQDWVAPTGELFF
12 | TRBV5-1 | CASSSVDYGYTF
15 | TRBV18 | CASSPSYTITDTQYF
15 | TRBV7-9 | CASSPSGGSNEKLFF
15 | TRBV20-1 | CSAWGTETENTEAFF